These 23 T cell receptor beta chains were all obtained from the same sample, sequenced in a study of T cell responses to AZD1222 COVID-19 vaccine. Some clones are missing from TCRdb's copy, which holds only in-frame ones; the method was immunoSEQ multiplex PCR. This repertoire shows 150,000 to 200,000 clones, around nine tenths found once; its top ten account for about 2.5%. The material sequenced was peripheral blood, taken on day 0 of AZD1222 vaccination. All receptors come from an adult in good health.

The V and J genes are TRBV19 and TRBJ2-7; D may match TRBD1 or TRBD2 (7 bases each). Trimming removed 3 bases at V and 5 bases at J, with 14 bases between. The length of the CDR3 is 14 residues. Germline V lookup: CDR1 LNHDA, CDR2 SQIVND (reference sequence). The CDR3 protein is CASSISGTVDEQYF. The CDR3 DNA follows: TGTGCCAGTAGTATCAGCGGGACAGTCGACGAGCAGTACTTC.

This clone appeared a single time. The V and J genes are TRBV7-9 and TRBJ1-1; the match to TRBD1 covers 8 bases. After removal of 5 bases from V and 1 base from J, the junction contained 6 bases not matched to a gene. CDR3 length equals 15 residues. Germline V gene data show CDR1 as SEHNR and CDR2 as FQNEAQ (reference sequence). This CDR3 reads CASSGRQGWNTEAFF. Written as DNA, the CDR3 is TGTGCCAGCAGCGGCCGACAGGGGTGGAACACTGAAGCTTTCTTT.

V and J are TRBV18 and TRBJ1-6; no reliable D call. Germline V gene data show CDR1 as KGHSH and CDR2 as LQKENI. The length of the CDR3 is 13 residues. V was trimmed by 3 bases and J by 10 bases, leaving 10 bases between them. The CDR3 reads CASSPPNGSPLHF. Here the CDR3 DNA reads TGTGCCAGCTCACCTCCGAATGGATCACCCCTCCACTTT.

CDR3 DNA: TGTGCCAGCAGTGTTTTTAGGGGTAATGAAAAACTGTTTTTT. Amino acid sequence: CASSVFRGNEKLFF. The rearrangement links TRBV2 to TRBJ1-4; maybe TRBD1 (5 bases). Germline CDR1 is SNHLY and CDR2 is FYNNEI. V dropped 4 bases and J dropped 4 bases, with 10 bases sitting between them. CDR3 length: 14 amino acids.

CDR3 bases: TGTGCCAGCAGTCTTGGAGACTACGAGCAGTACTTC. Translating it yields CASSLGDYEQYF. The chain has TRBV3-1 (or the pseudogene TRBV3-2) and TRBJ2-7; unclear D gene. The CDR3 extends over 12 amino acids. Between the trimmed V and J ends, which lost 6 bases and 3 bases, there was a span of 9 bases. The germline V gene has CDR1 LGHDT and CDR2 YNNKEL (reference sequence).

J is TRBJ2-5 and V is TRBV5-4; TRBD2 might be the D (6 bases). The CDR3 has 17 residues. V lost 0 bases, J lost 2 bases, and 17 bases lay in between. CDR1 and CDR2 (germline): SGHNT, YYREEE (reference sequence). The CDR3 is CASSLGGGAYGQETQYF. In DNA form, the CDR3 reads TGTGCCAGCAGCTTGGGGGGCGGGGCGTATGGGCAAGAGACCCAGTACTTC.

The chain uses TRBV6-1 and TRBJ1-2, with D perhaps matching TRBD1 (5 bases). Trimming took off 1 base at V and 7 bases at J, with 10 bases between the two ends. Germline values: CDR1 MNHNS, CDR2 SASEGT. The CDR3 contains 13 residues. The CDR3, as DNA: TGTGCCAGCAGTGAAGGGAGACAGCTTGGCTACACCTTC. It yields the protein CASSEGRQLGYTF.

The gene calls are TRBV24-1 and TRBJ1-5; D is perhaps TRBD1 (5 bases). The CDR3 extends over 13 amino acids. Deletions cut 4 bases from V and 6 bases from J, with 9 bases between. CDR1 is KGHDR, CDR2 SFDVKD, per germline. The CDR3 sequence: CATSEQGGQPQHF. The CDR3 DNA reads as TGTGCCACCAGTGAGCAGGGAGGTCAGCCCCAGCATTTT.

The chain employs TRBV7-9 and TRBJ2-1; 13 bases line up with TRBD2. This CDR3 is built from 19 residues. With 5 bases clipped from V and 9 bases from J, the junction kept 19 bases outside the gene matches. CDR1 is SEHNR, CDR2 FQNEAQ, per germline (reference sequence). In nucleotides, the CDR3 is TGTGCCAGCAGCGCCGGACTAGCGGGAGCCTCGACAAACTTTGGTGAGCAGTTCTTC. Amino acid sequence: CASSAGLAGASTNFGEQFF.

This clone was seen only a few times. The chain carries TRBV11-2 and TRBJ2-1; 16 nucleotides agree with TRBD2. The junction had 10 bases not matched to a gene; V was cut back by 4 bases and J by 4 bases. The CDR3 is 19 amino acids. CDR1 and CDR2 from the germline V gene are SGHAT and FQNNGV. The CDR3 region is CASSSAGTSGGGIYNEQFF. The DNA of the CDR3 is TGTGCCAGCAGCTCGGCCGGGACTAGCGGGGGGGGGATTTACAATGAGCAGTTCTTC.

The J gene is TRBJ1-2, the V gene TRBV6-5; 9 nucleotides align to TRBD1. This CDR3 contains 15 residues. CDR1 is MNHEY and CDR2 is SVGAGI in the germline V gene. V dropped 2 bases and J dropped 4; count of bases not matched to a gene: 5. DNA for the CDR3: TGTGCCAGCAGTTACAGGGGACAGGGAGGCTATGGCTACACCTTC. This sequence encodes CASSYRGQGGYGYTF.

The V gene is TRBV18, the J gene TRBJ1-6, with D possibly being TRBD1 (6 bases). The length of the CDR3 is 17 residues. V lost 0 bases to trimming and J lost 0 bases, with 9 bases between them. CDR1 is KGHSH, CDR2 LQKENI, per germline. Written as DNA, the CDR3 is TGTGCCAGCTCACCACCGGACAGCCACTCCTATAATTCACCCCTCCACTTT. It yields the protein CASSPPDSHSYNSPLHF.

The chain carries TRBV5-1 and TRBJ1-4, with 7 bases lining up with TRBD1. The CDR3 length is 15 residues. With V trimmed by 5 bases and J by 4 bases, 8 bases remained unmatched. Germline lookup yields CDR1 SGHRS and CDR2 YFSETQ. This CDR3 is CASRAQGGGNEKLFF. As DNA, the CDR3 is TGCGCCAGCAGAGCCCAGGGGGGGGGTAATGAAAAACTGTTTTTT.

The V and J genes are TRBV4-1 and TRBJ1-6, with TRBD1 identical over 7 bases. V lost 0 bases, J lost 8 bases, and 13 bases stayed unmatched. Germline V gene sequence: CDR1 MGHRA, CDR2 YSYEKL. CDR3 length equals 18 residues. CDR3 in DNA: TGCGCCAGCAGCCAAGAGGGAAGACAGGGCTTGTGGGATTCACCCCTCCACTTT. Its translation: CASSQEGRQGLWDSPLHF.

This chain joins TRBV7-9 and TRBJ1-1; 7 bases map to TRBD1. The V gene's germline CDR1 is SEHNR and CDR2 FQNEAQ (reference sequence). This CDR3 spans 19 amino acids. V gave up 3 bases and J gave up 0 bases; unmatched junction bases: 16. CDR3 coding DNA: TGTGCCAGCAGCTTTGACCCGGGTGGAGGGGGCTGGATGAACACTGAAGCTTTCTTT. It yields the protein CASSFDPGGGGWMNTEAFF. Drawing the rest from reference TRBV7-9 and TRBJ1-1, the complete variable domain is DTGVSQNPRHKITKRGQNVTFRCDPISEHNRLYWYRQTLGQGPEFLTYFQNEAQLEKSRLLSDRFSAERPKGSFSTLEIQRTEQGDSAMYLCASSFDPGGGGWMNTEAFFGQGTRLTVV.

The V gene is TRBV6-5, the J gene TRBJ1-2; the match to TRBD1 covers 8 bases. The germline CDR1 and CDR2 sequences are MNHEY and SVGAGI. The CDR3 consists of 14 residues. Unmatched junction bases numbered 6, after V lost 5 bases and J lost 4 bases. CDR3 sequence reads: CASSRTDRGYGYTF. The CDR3 DNA follows: TGTGCCAGCAGTCGAACCGACAGGGGCTATGGCTACACCTTC.

This chain's CDR3 is CASSLRDGSFYEQYF. In DNA, the CDR3 is TGCGCCAGCAGCCTCCGGGACGGTTCCTTCTACGAGCAGTACTTC. The chain carries TRBV5-1 and TRBJ2-7; D is tentatively TRBD1 or TRBD2 (5 bases each). The V and J ends lost 4 bases and 3 bases respectively, with 17 bases between them. This CDR3 spans 15 amino acids. The germline V gene has CDR1 SGHRS and CDR2 YFSETQ.

The rearrangement links TRBV6-5 to TRBJ2-7; a weak D match, TRBD1 (8 bases). The V end was cut by 6 bases, the J end by 2 bases, with 14 bases between. Looked up from germline, CDR1 is MNHEY and CDR2 is SVGAGI. This CDR3 region has 14 residues. CDR3 nucleotide sequence: TGTGCCAGCAGATTACAGGGGGGGACCTACGAGCAGTACTTC. Its protein product is CASRLQGGTYEQYF.

This chain uses TRBV20-1 with TRBJ2-3, with D unresolved. Deletions cut 5 bases from V and 6 bases from J, with 9 bases between. This CDR3 has 11 amino acids. CDR1 is DFQATT, CDR2 SNEGSKA, per germline (reference sequence). CDR3 sequence reads: CSAFGRDTQYF. The CDR3 DNA reads TGCAGTGCTTTCGGACGGGATACGCAGTATTTT.

This clone occurred once. DNA for the CDR3: TGTGCCAGCAGCTTTTTTGACAGAAGATACTCTGGAAACACCATATATTTT. It yields the protein CASSFFDRRYSGNTIYF. The gene calls are TRBV5-6 and TRBJ1-3; D perhaps matches TRBD1 (5 bases). Germline lookup yields CDR1 SGHDT and CDR2 YYEEEE. The CDR3 is 17 amino acids. The V end was cut by 2 bases, the J end by 0 bases, with 15 bases between.

V and J are TRBV28 and TRBJ1-1; D uncertain. Germline CDR1 reads MDHEN; CDR2 reads SYDVKM. Deletions cut 5 bases from V and 4 bases from J, with 14 bases between. This CDR3 spans 14 amino acids. CDR3 amino acids: CASSPPKVSTEAFF. In DNA form, the CDR3 reads TGTGCCAGCAGTCCTCCCAAGGTGAGCACTGAAGCTTTCTTT.

A single count supports this clone. J is TRBJ1-1 and V is TRBV5-1; D is ambiguous. The germline CDR1 and CDR2 sequences are SGHRS and YFSETQ. Deletions cut 0 bases from V and 1 base from J, with 13 bases between. The CDR3 extends over 16 amino acids. The CDR3 DNA reads as TGCGCCAGCAGCTTGGACCCGCCGGACGGGAACACTGAAGCTTTCTTT. Protein sequence: CASSLDPPDGNTEAFF.

This chain joins TRBV5-1 and TRBJ2-3; no firm D call. Germline lookup yields CDR1 SGHRS and CDR2 YFSETQ. Trimming shortened V by 1 base and J by 2 bases, and 11 bases separated the two germline ends. The CDR3 contains 15 residues. The chain's CDR3 is CASSLLLGDTDTQYF. DNA for the CDR3: TGCGCCAGCAGCTTGTTATTAGGCGACACAGATACGCAGTATTTT.